This T cell receptor beta chain emerged from a study of persistence of HIV-infected CD4 T cells. Study-wide context: Multiple blood draws of up to 180 mL, except a couple of donors with single leukapheresis. Regarding the study as a whole: Within sorted populations, more oligoclonal TCRs accompanied more oligoclonal proviruses. Degenerate expanded CDR3beta sequences were enriched among CMV- and Gag-responding cells.

The CDR3 sequence is 15 residues long. Germline CDR1 SGHKS, CDR2 YYEKEE (reference sequence). The V end lost 0 bases, the J end lost 3 bases, and 13 bases lay between the germline ends. Lysates of CMV-infected fibroblasts at 10 ug/mL stimulated these cells. Memory cells lacking CD40L and CD69 with high CD45RO were sorted. Sequencing used immunoSEQ version 4 in survey mode. Some clones are missing from TCRdb's copy, which holds only in-frame ones; the method was immunoSEQ multiplex PCR. Of roughly 30,000 clones in the sample, roughly four fifths are singletons; the top ten hold about 4.5%. Concerning this clone: Its antigen is unidentified.

V usage is TRBV5-5 and J usage is TRBJ2-7; TRBD1 or TRBD2 may be the D gene (5 bases each). The clonotype was recovered from an adult man with HIV who was CMV-seropositive. The specimen comprised CD4+ T cells sorted from PBMCs after roughly 18-hour stimulation, sampled from a patient who received antiretroviral therapy. The CDR3 sequence is CASSLDGTAYYEQYF. CDR3 nucleotides: TGTGCCAGCAGCTTGGATGGGACCGCGTACTACGAGCAGTACTTC. The full variable domain, rest sourced from reference TRBV5-5 and TRBJ2-7, is DAGVTQSPTHLIKTRGQQVTLRCSPISGHKSVSWYQQVLGQGPQFIFQYYEKEERGRGNFPDRFSARQFPNYSSELNVNALLLGDSALYLCASSLDGTAYYEQYFGPGTRLTVT.